A selection of T cell receptor beta chains follows, all from one sample in a study of T cells after yellow fever vaccination. TCRdb reanalysed the 5' RACE reads using MiXCR and keeps one entry per CDR3 protein. The sample lists a few hundred thousand distinct CDR3 sequences; approximately 4.2% were seen once. The sequencing used PBMCs, collected 5 days after the yellow fever booster vaccination. These receptors were collected from a man in his late teens or twenties who received the YFV17D yellow fever vaccine. CDR3s include the opening cysteine and the closing phenylalanine or tryptophan. The D gene is left open where the match is weak. Some rows have no size entry. The others give once, few or many, or a class for an expanded clone.

j_call v_call d_call cdr3_length clone_size cdr3_nt cdr3_aa
TRBJ2-2 TRBV24-1 - 12 few TGTGCCACCTCAGGGATTCTCGGGGAGCTGTTTTTT CATSGILGELFF
TRBJ1-2 TRBV7-2 - 15 few TGTGCCAGCAGCTTAGCTTCCCTCGGGGAGAATGGCTACACCTTC CASSLASLGENGYTF
TRBJ2-2 TRBV6-5 - 15 - TGTGCCAGCAGTTACGGGGGCGCGACCACCGGGGAGCTGTTTTTT CASSYGGATTGELFF
TRBJ2-5 TRBV7-2 - 13 many TGTGCCAGCAGCTTAGGGCTAGATCAGACCCAGTACTTC CASSLGLDQTQYF
TRBJ2-1 TRBV10-1 TRBD1 16 - TGCGCCAGCAGTGAGTTGGGACAGGGGATTGGGAATGAGCAGTTCTTC CASSELGQGIGNEQFF
TRBJ1-5 TRBV30 - 13 few TGTGCCTGGAGTGAAGGGTCTCGTCAGCCCCAGCATTTT CAWSEGSRQPQHF
TRBJ2-5 TRBV7-9 - 13 few TGTGCCAGCAGCTTTGGGGAAAGGAAGACCCAGTACTTC CASSFGERKTQYF
TRBJ2-5 TRBV6-1 - 15 - TGTGCCAGCAGTGAAATGAGGGTAGGGGGAGAGACCCAGTACTTC CASSEMRVGGETQYF
TRBJ2-1 TRBV9 TRBD2 15 many TGTGCCAGCAGCGTGTCTGGCGGGGGGGCTTATGAGCAGTTCTTC CASSVSGGGAYEQFF
TRBJ2-3 TRBV27 TRBD2 15 many TGTGCCAGCACCGGGGGGGGCCGGGGGACAGATACGCAGTATTTT CASTGGGRGTDTQYF
TRBJ2-6 TRBV24-1 - 15 many TGTGCCACCAGTGATGGCAGGAATGGGGCCAACGTCCTGACTTTC CATSDGRNGANVLTF
TRBJ2-1 TRBV7-2 - 13 many TGTGCCAGCAGCTTAGAACCTAGGAATGAGCAGTTCTTC CASSLEPRNEQFF
TRBJ2-5 TRBV3-1 TRBD2 16 - TGTGCCAGCAGCCACGGACTAGCGGGGGGGCCTGGGACCCAGTACTTC CASSHGLAGGPGTQYF
TRBJ2-1 TRBV3-1 TRBD2 14 - TGTGCCAGCAAACTTAGCGGGGGGACCAATGAGCAGTTCTTC CASKLSGGTNEQFF
TRBJ2-5 TRBV20-1 - 13 few TGCAGTGCTAGGTACGGGGGCCAAGAGACCCAGTACTTC CSARYGGQETQYF
TRBJ1-2 TRBV29-1 - 13 - TGCAGCGATGAGGAGGGGGTAGGCTATGGCTACACCTTC CSDEEGVGYGYTF
TRBJ2-7 TRBV29-1 - 14 - TGCAGCGTTAGAGGGGCAGGGCAAAGGATCGAGCAGTACTTC CSVRGAGQRIEQYF
TRBJ1-6 TRBV21-1 - 16 many TGTGCCACCTCTGGATCTCAGGACAGATATAATTCACCCCTCCACTTT CATSGSQDRYNSPLHF
TRBJ2-3 TRBV7-7 - 15 few TGTGCTAGCCAACGAGGGACACGGAGCACAGATACGCAGTATTTT CASQRGTRSTDTQYF
TRBJ1-1 TRBV5-1 TRBD1 14 few TGCGCCAGCAGCTTGCTAGGGGGCGTCACTGAAGCTTTCTTT CASSLLGGVTEAFF
TRBJ2-7 TRBV7-6 - 14 - TGTGCCAGCAGCTTAGGACAGTTCTCCTACGAGCAGTACTTC CASSLGQFSYEQYF
TRBJ2-2 TRBV5-1 - 11 - TGCGCCAGCAGTATTTTCGGGGAGCTGTTTTTT CASSIFGELFF
TRBJ2-5 TRBV7-2 TRBD2 15 few TGTGCCAGCAGCTCCCCGACTAGCGGGGGGAAGACCCAGTACTTC CASSSPTSGGKTQYF
TRBJ2-5 TRBV7-2 - 15 - TGTGCCAGCAGCCAGGGACTCAACCTGGGGAAGACCCAGTACTTC CASSQGLNLGKTQYF
TRBJ1-2 TRBV12-3/TRBV12-4 TRBD1 14 few TGTGCCAGCAGTTCTCAGGGGGGGAACTATGGCTACACCTTC CASSSQGGNYGYTF
TRBJ2-3 TRBV5-6 - 14 - TGTGCCAGCAGCGAGTGGGGGCTCGGAGATACGCAGTATTTT CASSEWGLGDTQYF
TRBJ1-3 TRBV4-3 TRBD1 16 many TGCGCCAGCAGCCAGGGTAGACAGGGTACCGGAAACACCATATATTTT CASSQGRQGTGNTIYF
TRBJ1-2 TRBV12-3/TRBV12-4 TRBD1 13 - TGTGCCAGCAGTTCGGACAGGGGAGATGGCTACACCTTC CASSSDRGDGYTF
TRBJ2-5 TRBV4-1 - 14 few TGCGCCAGCAGCCAAGATCGGCAGCAAGAGACCCAGTACTTC CASSQDRQQETQYF
TRBJ1-2 TRBV5-6 - 12 many TGTGCCAGCAGCTTTTGGAACTATGGCTACACCTTC CASSFWNYGYTF
TRBJ1-1 TRBV20-1 TRBD1 14 many TGCAGTGCTAGGAGGGACAGGGGCCGAAGAGAAGCTTTCTTT CSARRDRGRREAFF
TRBJ2-5 TRBV7-9 TRBD1 13 many TGTGCCAGCAGCTCAGGGGGCGGAGAGACCCAGTACTTC CASSSGGGETQYF
TRBJ2-7 TRBV13 - 12 - TGTGCCAGCAGCTCCCCCCGGGTCGAGCAGTACTTC CASSSPRVEQYF
TRBJ2-2 TRBV5-1 - 20 - TGCGCCAGCAGCTTGGGCCGGGACGGACGGTATCTCCCGAACACCGGGGAGCTGTTTTTT CASSLGRDGRYLPNTGELFF
TRBJ1-1 TRBV7-2 - 12 few TGTGCCAGCAGCTTAGTATATACTGAAGCTTTCTTT CASSLVYTEAFF
TRBJ1-2 TRBV12-3/TRBV12-4 TRBD1 15 few TGTGCCAGCAGTGCCTGGACAGGAGAGAACTATGGCTACACCTTC CASSAWTGENYGYTF
TRBJ2-7 TRBV24-1 TRBD1 14 - TGTGCCACCAGCGTAACAGGGGGCAGGGCCGAGCAGTACTTC CATSVTGGRAEQYF
TRBJ2-5 TRBV9 - 13 - TGTGCCAGCAGCGTAGTCCCCCGGGAGACCCAGTACTTC CASSVVPRETQYF
TRBJ2-3 TRBV4-3 TRBD1 15 few TGCGCCAGCAGCCTTTCGGGACAGCTAACAGATACGCAGTATTTT CASSLSGQLTDTQYF
TRBJ2-5 TRBV18 TRBD1 14 many TGTGCCAGCTCGTTCAGACAGGGTGGAGAGACCCAGTACTTC CASSFRQGGETQYF
TRBJ2-2 TRBV6-2/TRBV6-3 - 16 many TGTGCCAGCAGCCGGTTTTACGGCGGGGCCGTCGGGGAGCTGTTTTTT CASSRFYGGAVGELFF
TRBJ2-5 TRBV7-2 - 15 few TGTGCCAGCAGCTTAGCGCCCTCACGCCACGAGACCCAGTACTTC CASSLAPSRHETQYF
TRBJ2-5 TRBV7-9 - 15 few TGTGCCAGCAGCTTCTTACGGGGAGGAAGAGAGACCCAGTACTTC CASSFLRGGRETQYF
TRBJ2-1 TRBV6-5 TRBD1 15 few TGTGCCAGCAGTCCTCGGACAGGGATGGGCGATGAGCAGTTCTTC CASSPRTGMGDEQFF
TRBJ2-7 TRBV4-2 TRBD2 16 - TGTGCCAGCAGCCAAGTAAGCGGGGGGAGCTCCTACGAGCAGTACTTC CASSQVSGGSSYEQYF
TRBJ1-1 TRBV4-3 - 15 many TGCGCCAGCAGCCAAGATCTTGGGGACCCCCGGGGAGCTTTCTTT CASSQDLGDPRGAFF
TRBJ2-2 TRBV5-1 - 15 many TGCGCCAGCAGCTACGCCGAGGGGAACACCGGGGAGCTGTTTTTT CASSYAEGNTGELFF
TRBJ2-7 TRBV20-1 - 15 many TGCAGTGCCCTTTCGCCGAAGAACCTTTTTTCCGAGCAGTACTTC CSALSPKNLFSEQYF
TRBJ1-1 TRBV20-1 - 14 - TGCAGTCCTAGGGACGCAGGGGTGATCACTGAAGCTTTCTTT CSPRDAGVITEAFF
TRBJ1-3 TRBV30 - 12 few TGTGCCTGGATGTTCGGCGGGAACACCATATATTTT CAWMFGGNTIYF
TRBJ2-7 TRBV4-3 - 15 - TGCGCCAGCAGCCAAGTAGGAAATCAGATTTACGAGCAGTACTTC CASSQVGNQIYEQYF
TRBJ2-2 TRBV10-3 TRBD2 15 few TGTGCCATCACTGCGCTACCGGGGGGGACCGGGGAGCTGTTTTTT CAITALPGGTGELFF
TRBJ2-1 TRBV3-1 - 14 many TGTGCCAGCAGCCAAGGGGACATCTACAATGAGCAGTTCTTC CASSQGDIYNEQFF
TRBJ2-3 TRBV7-3 - 15 many TGTGCCAGCAGCTTAAACGGACGGGGGCATGATACGCAGTATTTT CASSLNGRGHDTQYF
TRBJ2-3 TRBV7-6 TRBD2 14 - TGTGCCAGCAGCAGCGGGGGAGGCCCAGATACGCAGTATTTT CASSSGGGPDTQYF
TRBJ2-5 TRBV20-1 TRBD2 14 few TGCAGTGCAGAGGAGGCTAGCGGGGCTGAGACCCAGTACTTC CSAEEASGAETQYF
TRBJ2-7 TRBV27 - 14 few TGTGCCAGCGGCACAAGCGCCACGCCCTACGAGCAGTACTTC CASGTSATPYEQYF